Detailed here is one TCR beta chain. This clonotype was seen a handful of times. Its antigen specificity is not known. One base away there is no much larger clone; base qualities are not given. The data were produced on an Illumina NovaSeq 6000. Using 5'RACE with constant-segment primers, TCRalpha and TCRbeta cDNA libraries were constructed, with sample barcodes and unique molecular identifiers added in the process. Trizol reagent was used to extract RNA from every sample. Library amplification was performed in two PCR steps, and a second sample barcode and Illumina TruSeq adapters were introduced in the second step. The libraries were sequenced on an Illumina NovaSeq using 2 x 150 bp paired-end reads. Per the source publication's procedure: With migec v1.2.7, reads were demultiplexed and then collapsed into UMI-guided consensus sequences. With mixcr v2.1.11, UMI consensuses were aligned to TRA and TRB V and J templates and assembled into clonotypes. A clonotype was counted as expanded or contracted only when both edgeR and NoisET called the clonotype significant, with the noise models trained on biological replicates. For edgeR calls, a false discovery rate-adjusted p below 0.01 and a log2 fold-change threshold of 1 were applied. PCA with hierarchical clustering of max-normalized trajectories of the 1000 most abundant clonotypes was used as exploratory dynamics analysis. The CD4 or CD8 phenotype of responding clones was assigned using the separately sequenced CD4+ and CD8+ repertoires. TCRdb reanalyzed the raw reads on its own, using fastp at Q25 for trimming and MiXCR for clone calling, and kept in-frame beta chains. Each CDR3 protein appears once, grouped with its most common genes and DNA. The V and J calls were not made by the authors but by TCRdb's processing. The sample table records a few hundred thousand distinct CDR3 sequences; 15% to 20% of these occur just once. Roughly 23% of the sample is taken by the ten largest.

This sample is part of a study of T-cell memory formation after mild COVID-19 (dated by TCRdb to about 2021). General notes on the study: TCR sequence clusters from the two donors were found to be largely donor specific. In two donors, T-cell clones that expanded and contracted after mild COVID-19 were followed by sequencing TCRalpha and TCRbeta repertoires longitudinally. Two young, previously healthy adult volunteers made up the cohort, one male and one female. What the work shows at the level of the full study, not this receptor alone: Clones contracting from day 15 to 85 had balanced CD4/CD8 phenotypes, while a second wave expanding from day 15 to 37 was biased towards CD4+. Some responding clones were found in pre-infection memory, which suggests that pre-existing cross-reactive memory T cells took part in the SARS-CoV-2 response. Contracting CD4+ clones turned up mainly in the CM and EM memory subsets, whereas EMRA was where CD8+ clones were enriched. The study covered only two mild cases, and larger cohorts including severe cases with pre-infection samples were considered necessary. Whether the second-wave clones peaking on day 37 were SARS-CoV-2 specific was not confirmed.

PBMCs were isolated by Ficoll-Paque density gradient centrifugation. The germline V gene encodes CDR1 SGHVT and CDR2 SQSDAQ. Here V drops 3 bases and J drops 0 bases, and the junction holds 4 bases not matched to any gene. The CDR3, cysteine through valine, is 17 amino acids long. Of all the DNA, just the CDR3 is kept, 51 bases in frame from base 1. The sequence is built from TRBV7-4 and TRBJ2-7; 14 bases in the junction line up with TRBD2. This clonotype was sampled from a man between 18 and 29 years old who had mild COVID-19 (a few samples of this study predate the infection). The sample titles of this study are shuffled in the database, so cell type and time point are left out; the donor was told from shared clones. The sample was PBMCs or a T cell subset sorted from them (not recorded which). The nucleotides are TGTGCCAGCAGCTTGGGGACTAGCGGGGGCAGCTCCTACGAGCAGTACGTC. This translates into CASSLGTSGGSSYEQYV.